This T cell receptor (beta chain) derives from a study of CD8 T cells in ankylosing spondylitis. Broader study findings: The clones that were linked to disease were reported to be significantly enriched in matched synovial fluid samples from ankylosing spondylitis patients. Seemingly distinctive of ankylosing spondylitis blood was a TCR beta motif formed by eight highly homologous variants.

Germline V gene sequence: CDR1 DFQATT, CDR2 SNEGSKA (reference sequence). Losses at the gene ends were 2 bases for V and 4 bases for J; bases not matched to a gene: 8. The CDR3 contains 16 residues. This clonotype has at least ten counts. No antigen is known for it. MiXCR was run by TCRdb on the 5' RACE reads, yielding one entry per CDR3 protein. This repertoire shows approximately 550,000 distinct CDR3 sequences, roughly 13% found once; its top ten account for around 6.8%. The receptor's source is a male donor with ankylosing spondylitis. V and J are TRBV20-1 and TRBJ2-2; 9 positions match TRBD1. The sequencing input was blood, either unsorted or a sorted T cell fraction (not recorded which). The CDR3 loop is CSARHGGQGPTGELFF. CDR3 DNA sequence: TGCAGTGCTAGACATGGGGGACAGGGCCCCACCGGGGAGCTGTTTTTT.